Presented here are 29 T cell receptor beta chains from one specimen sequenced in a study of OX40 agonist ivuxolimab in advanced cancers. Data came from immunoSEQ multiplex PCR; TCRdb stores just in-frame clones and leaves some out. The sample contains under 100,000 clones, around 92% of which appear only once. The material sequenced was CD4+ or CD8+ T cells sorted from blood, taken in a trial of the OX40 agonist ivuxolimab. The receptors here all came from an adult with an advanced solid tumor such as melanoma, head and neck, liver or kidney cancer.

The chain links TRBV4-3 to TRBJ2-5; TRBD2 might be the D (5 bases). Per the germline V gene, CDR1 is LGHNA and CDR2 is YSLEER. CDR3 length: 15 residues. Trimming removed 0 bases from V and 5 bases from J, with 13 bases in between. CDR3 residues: CASSQDVGNWETQYF. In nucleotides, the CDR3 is TGCGCCAGCAGCCAAGATGTCGGGAATTGGGAGACCCAGTACTTC.

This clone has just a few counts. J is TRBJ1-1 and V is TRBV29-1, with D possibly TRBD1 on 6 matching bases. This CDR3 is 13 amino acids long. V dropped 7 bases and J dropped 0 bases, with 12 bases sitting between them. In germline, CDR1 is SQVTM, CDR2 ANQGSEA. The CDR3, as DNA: TGCAGCGGGGGAGGACAGATGAACACTGAAGCTTTCTTT. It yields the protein CSGGGQMNTEAFF.

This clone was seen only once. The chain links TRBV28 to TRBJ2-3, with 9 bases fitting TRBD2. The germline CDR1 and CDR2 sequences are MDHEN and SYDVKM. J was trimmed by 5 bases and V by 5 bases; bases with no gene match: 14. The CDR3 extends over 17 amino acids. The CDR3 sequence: CASSARLAAALGDTQYF. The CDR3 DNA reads TGTGCCAGCAGTGCCAGACTAGCGGCTGCATTAGGAGATACGCAGTATTTT.

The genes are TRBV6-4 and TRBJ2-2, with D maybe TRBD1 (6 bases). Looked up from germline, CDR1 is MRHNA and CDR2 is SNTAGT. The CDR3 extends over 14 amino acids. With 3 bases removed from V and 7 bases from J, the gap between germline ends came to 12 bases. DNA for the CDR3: TGTGCCAGCAGTGAATCTCAGGGGATCGGGGAGCTGTTTTTT. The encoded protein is CASSESQGIGELFF.

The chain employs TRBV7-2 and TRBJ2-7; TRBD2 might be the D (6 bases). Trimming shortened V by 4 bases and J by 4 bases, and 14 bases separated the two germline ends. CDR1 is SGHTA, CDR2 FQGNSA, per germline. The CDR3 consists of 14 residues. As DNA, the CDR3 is TGTGCCAGCAGCTCCCGGACGGGAGCGTACGAGCAGTACTTC. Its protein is CASSSRTGAYEQYF.

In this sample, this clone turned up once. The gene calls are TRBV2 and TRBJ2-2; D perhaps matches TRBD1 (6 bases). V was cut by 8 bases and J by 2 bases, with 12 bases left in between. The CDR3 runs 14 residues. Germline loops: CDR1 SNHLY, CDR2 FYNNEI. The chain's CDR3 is CASLRTENTGELFF. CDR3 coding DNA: TGTGCCAGCTTAAGGACAGAAAACACCGGGGAGCTGTTTTTT.

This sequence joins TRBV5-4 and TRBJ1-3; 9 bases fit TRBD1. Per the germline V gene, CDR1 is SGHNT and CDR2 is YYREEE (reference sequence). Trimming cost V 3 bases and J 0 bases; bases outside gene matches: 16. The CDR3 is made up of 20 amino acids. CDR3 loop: CASSSIPRRTGADSGNTIYF. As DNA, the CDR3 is TGTGCCAGCAGCTCGATCCCTCGTAGGACAGGGGCCGACTCTGGAAACACCATATATTTT. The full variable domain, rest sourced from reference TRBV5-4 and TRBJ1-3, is ETGVTQSPTHLIKTRGQQVTLRCSSQSGHNTVSWYQQALGQGPQFIFQYYREEENGRGNFPPRFSGLQFPNYSSELNVNALELDDSALYLCASSSIPRRTGADSGNTIYFGEGSWLTVV.

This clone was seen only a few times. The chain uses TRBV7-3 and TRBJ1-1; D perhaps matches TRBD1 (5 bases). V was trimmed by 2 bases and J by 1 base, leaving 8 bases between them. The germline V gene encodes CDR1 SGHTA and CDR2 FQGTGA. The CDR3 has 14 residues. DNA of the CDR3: TGTGCCAGCAGCTTACTGGGGGGGAACACTGAAGCTTTCTTT. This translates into CASSLLGGNTEAFF. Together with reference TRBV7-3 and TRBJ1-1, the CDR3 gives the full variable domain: GAGVSQTPSNKVTEKGKYVELRCDPISGHTALYWYRQSLGQGPEFLIYFQGTGAADDSGLPNDRFFAVRPEGSVSTLKIQRTERGDSAVYLCASSLLGGNTEAFFGQGTRLTVV.

CDR3: CASSYDPGGAYGYTF. In DNA, the CDR3 is TGTGCCAGCAGTTACGACCCAGGGGGCGCCTATGGCTACACCTTC. V usage is TRBV6-6 and J usage is TRBJ1-2; 8 positions match TRBD1. J lost 4 bases, V lost 2 bases, and 6 bases had no gene match. The CDR3 length is 15 residues. Germline CDR1 and CDR2: MNHNY and SVGAGI (reference sequence).

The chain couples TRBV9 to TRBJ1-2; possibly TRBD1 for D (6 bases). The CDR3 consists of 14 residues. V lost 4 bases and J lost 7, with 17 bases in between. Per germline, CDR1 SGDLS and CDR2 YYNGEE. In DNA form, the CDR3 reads TGTGCCAGCAGCTCGGGACAACCCCCTGGTGGCTACACCTTC. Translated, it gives CASSSGQPPGGYTF. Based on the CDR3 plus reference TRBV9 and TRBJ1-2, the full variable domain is DSGVTQTPKHLITATGQRVTLRCSPRSGDLSVYWYQQSLDQGLQFLIQYYNGEERAKGNILERFSAQQFPDLHSELNLSSLELGDSALYFCASSSGQPPGGYTFGSGTRLTVV.

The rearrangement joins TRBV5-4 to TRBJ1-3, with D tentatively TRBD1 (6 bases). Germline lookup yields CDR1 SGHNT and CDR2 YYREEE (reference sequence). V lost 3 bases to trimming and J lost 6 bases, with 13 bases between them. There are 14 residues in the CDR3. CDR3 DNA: TGTGCCAGCAGCTCCAGGGGAGACACAAACACCATATATTTT. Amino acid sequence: CASSSRGDTNTIYF.

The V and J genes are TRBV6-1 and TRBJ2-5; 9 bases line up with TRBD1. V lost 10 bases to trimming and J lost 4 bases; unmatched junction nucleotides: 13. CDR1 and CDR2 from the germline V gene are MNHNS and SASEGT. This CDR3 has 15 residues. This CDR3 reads CATLRPGTGLETQYF. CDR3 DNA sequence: TGTGCCACCCTACGCCCGGGGACAGGGCTAGAGACCCAGTACTTC.

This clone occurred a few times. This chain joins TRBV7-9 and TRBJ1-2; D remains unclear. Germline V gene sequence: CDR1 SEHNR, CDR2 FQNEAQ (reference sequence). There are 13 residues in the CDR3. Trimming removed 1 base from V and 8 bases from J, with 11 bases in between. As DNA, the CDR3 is TGTGCCAGCAGCTTAGATGTGTTCGGGGGCTACACCTTC. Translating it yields CASSLDVFGGYTF.

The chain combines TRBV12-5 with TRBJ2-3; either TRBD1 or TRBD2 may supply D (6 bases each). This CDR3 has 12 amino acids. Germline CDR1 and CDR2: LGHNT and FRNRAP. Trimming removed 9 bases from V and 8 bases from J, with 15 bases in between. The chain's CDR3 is CASRGLGGTQYF. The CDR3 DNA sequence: TGTGCTAGCCGGGGGCTAGGCGGTACGCAGTATTTT.

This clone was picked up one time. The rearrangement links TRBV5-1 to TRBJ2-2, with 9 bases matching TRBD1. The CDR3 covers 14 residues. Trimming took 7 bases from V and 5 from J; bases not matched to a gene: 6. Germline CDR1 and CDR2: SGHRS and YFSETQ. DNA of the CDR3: TGCGCCAGCCACCTAGGACAGGGGACCGGGGAGCTGTTTTTT. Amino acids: CASHLGQGTGELFF. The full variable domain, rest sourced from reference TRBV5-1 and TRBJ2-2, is KAGVTQTPRYLIKTRGQQVTLSCSPISGHRSVSWYQQTPGQGLQFLFEYFSETQRNKGNFPGRFSGRQFSNSRSEMNVSTLELGDSALYLCASHLGQGTGELFFGEGSRLTVL.

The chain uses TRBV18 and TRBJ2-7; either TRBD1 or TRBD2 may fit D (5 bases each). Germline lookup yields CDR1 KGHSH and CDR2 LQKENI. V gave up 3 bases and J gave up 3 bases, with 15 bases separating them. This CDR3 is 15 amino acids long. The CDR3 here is CASSPGQGRGYEQYF. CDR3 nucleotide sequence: TGTGCCAGCTCACCGGGGCAGGGTCGGGGCTACGAGCAGTACTTC.

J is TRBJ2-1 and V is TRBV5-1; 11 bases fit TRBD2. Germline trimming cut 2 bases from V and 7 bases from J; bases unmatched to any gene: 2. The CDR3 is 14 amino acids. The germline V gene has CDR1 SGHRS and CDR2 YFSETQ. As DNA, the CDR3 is TGCGCCAGCAGCTTAACTAGCGGGAGTAATGAGCAGTTCTTC. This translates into CASSLTSGSNEQFF.

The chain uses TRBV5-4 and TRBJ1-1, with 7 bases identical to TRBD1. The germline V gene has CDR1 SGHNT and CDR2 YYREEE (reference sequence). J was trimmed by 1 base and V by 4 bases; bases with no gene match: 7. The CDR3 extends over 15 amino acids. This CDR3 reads CASSGSGGQNTEAFF. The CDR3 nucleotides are TGTGCCAGCAGCGGATCAGGGGGGCAGAACACTGAAGCTTTCTTT. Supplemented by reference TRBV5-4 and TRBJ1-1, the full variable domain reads ETGVTQSPTHLIKTRGQQVTLRCSSQSGHNTVSWYQQALGQGPQFIFQYYREEENGRGNFPPRFSGLQFPNYSSELNVNALELDDSALYLCASSGSGGQNTEAFFGQGTRLTVV.

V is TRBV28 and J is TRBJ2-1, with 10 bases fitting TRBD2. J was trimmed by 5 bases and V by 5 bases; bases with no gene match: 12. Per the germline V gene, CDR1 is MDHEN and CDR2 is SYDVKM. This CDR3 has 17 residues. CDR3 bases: TGTGCCAGCAGTCCACCCCCCGCTAGCGGGAGTCACAATGAGCAGTTCTTC. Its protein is CASSPPPASGSHNEQFF.

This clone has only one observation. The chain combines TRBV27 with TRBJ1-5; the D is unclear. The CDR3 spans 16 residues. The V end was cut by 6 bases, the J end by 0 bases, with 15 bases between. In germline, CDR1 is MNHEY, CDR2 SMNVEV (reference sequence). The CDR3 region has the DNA TGTGCCAGCAGCCCCGCGCCCCTTTATAGCAATCAGCCCCAGCATTTT. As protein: CASSPAPLYSNQPQHF.

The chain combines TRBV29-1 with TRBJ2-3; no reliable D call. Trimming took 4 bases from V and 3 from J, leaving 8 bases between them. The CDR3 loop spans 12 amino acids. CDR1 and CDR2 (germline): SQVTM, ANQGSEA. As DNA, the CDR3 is TGCAGCGTTGGTAGGGAAACAGATACGCAGTATTTT. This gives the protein CSVGRETDTQYF.

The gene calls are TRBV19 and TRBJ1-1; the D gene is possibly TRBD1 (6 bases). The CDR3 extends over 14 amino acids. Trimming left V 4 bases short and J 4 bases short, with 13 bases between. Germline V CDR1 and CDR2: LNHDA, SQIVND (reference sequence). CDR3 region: CASSSQGRLTEAFF. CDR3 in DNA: TGTGCCAGTAGTAGCCAGGGGCGGCTCACTGAAGCTTTCTTT.

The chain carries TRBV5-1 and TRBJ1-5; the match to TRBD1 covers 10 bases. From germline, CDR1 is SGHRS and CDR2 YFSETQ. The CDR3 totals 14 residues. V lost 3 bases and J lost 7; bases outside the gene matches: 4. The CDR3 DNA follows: TGCGCCAGCAGCTGGGGGACAGGGGACCAGCCCCAGCATTTT. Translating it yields CASSWGTGDQPQHF.

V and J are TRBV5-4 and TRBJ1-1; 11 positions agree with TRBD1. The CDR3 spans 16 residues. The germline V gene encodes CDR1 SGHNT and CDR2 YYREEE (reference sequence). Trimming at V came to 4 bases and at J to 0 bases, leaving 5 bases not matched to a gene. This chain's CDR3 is CASSVGTGGLNTEAFF. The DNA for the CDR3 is TGTGCCAGCAGCGTGGGGACAGGGGGTCTGAACACTGAAGCTTTCTTT. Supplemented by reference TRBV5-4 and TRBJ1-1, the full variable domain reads ETGVTQSPTHLIKTRGQQVTLRCSSQSGHNTVSWYQQALGQGPQFIFQYYREEENGRGNFPPRFSGLQFPNYSSELNVNALELDDSALYLCASSVGTGGLNTEAFFGQGTRLTVV.

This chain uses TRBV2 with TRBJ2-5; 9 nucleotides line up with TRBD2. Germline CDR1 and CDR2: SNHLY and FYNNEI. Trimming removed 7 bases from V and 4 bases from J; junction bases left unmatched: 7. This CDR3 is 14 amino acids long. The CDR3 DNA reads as TGTGCCAGCACTCCGCGGGAGGGGGTAGAGACCCAGTACTTC. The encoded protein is CASTPREGVETQYF.

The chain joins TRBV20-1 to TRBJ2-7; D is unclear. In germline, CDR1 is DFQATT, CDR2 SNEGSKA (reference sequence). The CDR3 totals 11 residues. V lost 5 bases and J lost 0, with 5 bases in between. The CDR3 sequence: CSAAASYEQYF. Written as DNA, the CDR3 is TGCAGTGCTGCCGCCTCCTACGAGCAGTACTTC.

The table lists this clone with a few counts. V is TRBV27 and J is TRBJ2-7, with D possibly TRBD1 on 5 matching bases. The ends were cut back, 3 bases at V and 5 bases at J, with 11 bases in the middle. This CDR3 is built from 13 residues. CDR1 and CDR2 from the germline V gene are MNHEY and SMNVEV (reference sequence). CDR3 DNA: TGTGCCAGCAGTTTTTCAGGGTCTAACGAGCAGTACTTC. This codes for CASSFSGSNEQYF.

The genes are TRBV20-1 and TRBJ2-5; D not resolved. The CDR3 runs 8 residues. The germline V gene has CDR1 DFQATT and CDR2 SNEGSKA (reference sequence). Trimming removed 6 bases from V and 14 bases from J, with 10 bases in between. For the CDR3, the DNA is TGCAGTGCAGGCCTACGTTACTTC. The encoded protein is CSAGLRYF.

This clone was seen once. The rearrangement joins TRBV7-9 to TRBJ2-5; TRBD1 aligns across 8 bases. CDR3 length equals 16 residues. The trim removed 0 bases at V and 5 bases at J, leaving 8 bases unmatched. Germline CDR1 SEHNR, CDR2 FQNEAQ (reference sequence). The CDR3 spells CASSLALSGGMETQYF. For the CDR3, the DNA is TGTGCCAGCAGCTTAGCACTGTCAGGGGGCATGGAGACCCAGTACTTC. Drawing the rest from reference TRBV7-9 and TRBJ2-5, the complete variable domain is DTGVSQNPRHKITKRGQNVTFRCDPISEHNRLYWYRQTLGQGPEFLTYFQNEAQLEKSRLLSDRFSAERPKGSFSTLEIQRTEQGDSAMYLCASSLALSGGMETQYFGPGTRLLVL.